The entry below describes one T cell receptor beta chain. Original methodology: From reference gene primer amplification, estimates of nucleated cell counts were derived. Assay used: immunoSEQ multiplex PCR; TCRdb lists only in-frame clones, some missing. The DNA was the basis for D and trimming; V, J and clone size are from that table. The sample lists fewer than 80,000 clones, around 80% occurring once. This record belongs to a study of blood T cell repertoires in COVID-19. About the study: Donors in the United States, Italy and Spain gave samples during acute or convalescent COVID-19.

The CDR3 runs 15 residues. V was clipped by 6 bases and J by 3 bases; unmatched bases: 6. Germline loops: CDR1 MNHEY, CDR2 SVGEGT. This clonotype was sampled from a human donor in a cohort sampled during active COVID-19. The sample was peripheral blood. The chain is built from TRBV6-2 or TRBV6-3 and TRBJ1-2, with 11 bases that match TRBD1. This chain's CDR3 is CASSPPGQGDYGYTF. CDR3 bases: TGTGCCAGCAGCCCCCCGGGACAGGGGGACTATGGCTACACCTTC.